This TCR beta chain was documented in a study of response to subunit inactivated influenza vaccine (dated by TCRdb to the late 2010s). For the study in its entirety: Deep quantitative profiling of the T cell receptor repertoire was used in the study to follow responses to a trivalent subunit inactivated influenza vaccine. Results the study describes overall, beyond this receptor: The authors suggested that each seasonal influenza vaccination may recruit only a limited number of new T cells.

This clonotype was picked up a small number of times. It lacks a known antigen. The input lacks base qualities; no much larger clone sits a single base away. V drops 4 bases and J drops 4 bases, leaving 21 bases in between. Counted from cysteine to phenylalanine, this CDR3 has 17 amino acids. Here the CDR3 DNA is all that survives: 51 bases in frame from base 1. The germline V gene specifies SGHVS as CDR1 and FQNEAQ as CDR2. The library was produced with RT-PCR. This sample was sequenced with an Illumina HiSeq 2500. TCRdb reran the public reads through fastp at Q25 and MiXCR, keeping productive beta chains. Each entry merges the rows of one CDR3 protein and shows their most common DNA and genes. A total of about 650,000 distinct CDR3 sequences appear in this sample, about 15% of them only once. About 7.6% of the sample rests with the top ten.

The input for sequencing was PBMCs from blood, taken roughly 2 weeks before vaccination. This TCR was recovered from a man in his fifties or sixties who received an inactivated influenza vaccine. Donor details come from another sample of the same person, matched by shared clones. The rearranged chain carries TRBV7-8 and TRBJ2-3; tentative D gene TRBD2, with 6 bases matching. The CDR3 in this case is CASSSRLVSLFADTQYF. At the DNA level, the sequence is TGTGCCAGCAGCTCCCGACTAGTCAGTCTGTTTGCAGATACGCAGTATTTT. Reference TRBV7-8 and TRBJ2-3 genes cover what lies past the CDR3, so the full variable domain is GAGVSQSPRYKVAKRGQDVALRCDPISGHVSLFWYQQALGQGPEFLTYFQNEAQLDKSGLPSDRFFAERPEGSVSTLKIQRTQQEDSAVYLCASSSRLVSLFADTQYFGPGTRLTVL.